This is a list of T cell receptor beta chains from one sample in a study of cytomegalovirus exposure and HLA in healthy donors. The repertoire was sequenced with immunoSEQ multiplex PCR; TCRdb's copy has only in-frame clones and lacks some. Of a few hundred thousand clones in the sample, about nine tenths were seen once. The sequenced sample consisted of PBMCs. The receptors stem from a woman aged 18-30 years in good health and CMV-seronegative. The CDR3 runs from the conserved cysteine through the conserved F or W. The D gene is left open where the match is weak. Clone size is not always given. Where it is, it says once, few, many or a class for expanded clones.

TRBD1	TRBV9	NA	TRBJ1-1	16	TGTGCCAGCACCCCTCTCTGGGTCAGGGGGTATACTGAAGCTTTCTTT	CASTPLWVRGYTEAFF
TRBD1	TRBV2	NA	TRBJ1-4	13	TGTGCCGGACAGGGGCTTGGTAATGAAAAACTGTTTTTT	CAGQGLGNEKLFF
TRBD2	TRBV2	NA	TRBJ2-5	16	TGTGCCAGCAGCCTCTTCGCGGGGGGGCGGCAAGAGACCCAGTACTTC	CASSLFAGGRQETQYF
TRBD1	TRBV28	few	TRBJ1-2	15	TGTGCCAGCAGTCAACAAACAGGGGGCGCCTATGGCTACACCTTC	CASSQQTGGAYGYTF
TRBD2	TRBV4-2	few	TRBJ2-1	17	TGTGCCAGCAGCCAGGACCTAGCGGGCACCCCCTACAATGAGCAGTTCTTC	CASSQDLAGTPYNEQFF
NA	TRBV18	NA	TRBJ1-4	16	TGTGCCAGCTCACCATCAGGGGACGCCTTGGGTGAAAAACTGTTTTTT	CASSPSGDALGEKLFF
TRBD2	TRBV14	NA	TRBJ2-3	16	TGTGCCAGCAGCCACCTAGCGGGAGGTGGCGCAGATACGCAGTATTTT	CASSHLAGGGADTQYF
NA	TRBV27	NA	TRBJ1-2	13	TGTGCCAGCAGTCCCTCCCGGGTTAGTGGCTACACCTTC	CASSPSRVSGYTF
NA	TRBV19	once	TRBJ2-7	16	TGTGCCAGTACCTCGGGGGAGGGACAGGCGAACTACGAGCAGTACTTC	CASTSGEGQANYEQYF
TRBD2	TRBV28	NA	TRBJ2-1	14	TGTGCCAGCAGTTCCACGGGTGGCGGGAGGGAGCAGTTCTTC	CASSSTGGGREQFF
NA	TRBV30	few	TRBJ1-1	14	TGTGCCTGGAGCCCCGGGGGACCGAACACTGAAGCTTTCTTT	CAWSPGGPNTEAFF
TRBD2	TRBV30	once	TRBJ2-1	16	TGTGCCTGGAGTCAACTAGCGGGAGTCTCCTACAATGAGCAGTTCTTC	CAWSQLAGVSYNEQFF
TRBD1	TRBV7-2	once	TRBJ2-7	12	TGTGCCAGCAGCCCACAGGGGCGGGAGCAGTACTTC	CASSPQGREQYF
TRBD1	TRBV2	few	TRBJ1-2	13	TGTGCCAGCATGCCCCAGGGGGCGGGCGGCTACACCTTC	CASMPQGAGGYTF
NA	TRBV7-3	NA	TRBJ2-2	17	TGTGCCAGCAGCCCCGAGGGGGTTTTAGGAAACACCGGGGAGCTGTTTTTT	CASSPEGVLGNTGELFF
TRBD2	TRBV9	once	TRBJ2-1	13	TGTGCCAGCAGCGTGGGAGCTAGCGGGGAGCAGTTCTTC	CASSVGASGEQFF
TRBD1	TRBV2	NA	TRBJ2-7	15	TGTGCCAGCCGAGAAACAGGGGCGAAGGTCTACGAGCAGTACTTC	CASRETGAKVYEQYF